A selection of T cell receptor beta chains follows, all from one sample in a study of cytomegalovirus exposure and HLA in healthy donors. Using immunoSEQ multiplex PCR, the repertoire was profiled, and TCRdb retains in-frame clones only, with some absent. The top ten hold about 1.9% of the sample, which has 150,000 to 200,000 clones, roughly 80% seen once. The sequencing input was PBMCs. These receptors all stem from a human donor in good health. Each CDR3 is given without its conserved first and last residue. Fields, in order: J gene, V gene, CDR3 protein.

>TRBJ1-3|TRBV4-3
ASSQEAGSGNTIY
>TRBJ2-2|TRBV4-3
ASSRAPGDTGELF
>TRBJ1-2|TRBV12-5
ASGPAAGIIPSRGYT
>TRBJ2-1|TRBV7-8
ATLPLAGLNNEQF
>TRBJ1-3|TRBV13
ASSLVGGKLSGNTIY
>TRBJ1-1|TRBV19
ASSIGRDWVATEAF
>TRBJ2-3|TRBV11-3
ASSFSRLVDTQY
>TRBJ2-3|TRBV27
ASSFDTGLSDTQY
>TRBJ1-1|TRBV6-5
ASATQRLEGGAF
>TRBJ1-4|TRBV15
ATSSRRGGQKLF
>TRBJ2-3|TRBV4-3
ASSHAPTSGNTDTQY
>TRBJ2-2|TRBV29-1
SVRDGTGVDTGELF
>TRBJ2-5|TRBV10-3
AISPTSGGKTQY
>TRBJ2-1|TRBV11-1
ASSSPILAGADNEQF
>TRBJ2-7|TRBV10-2
ASSEWRGGAYEQY
>TRBJ2-1|TRBV19
ASSIANSYNEQF
>TRBJ1-1|TRBV7-8
ASSPREGEWNTEAF
>TRBJ1-5|TRBV5-1
ASSLGQGSNQPQH
>TRBJ2-5|TRBV5-6
ASRRTASWETQY
>TRBJ2-7|TRBV9
ASSVELSSAEQY
>TRBJ1-5|TRBV19
ASSQKHYSNQPQH
>TRBJ2-3|TRBV27
ASSRGQESDTQY
>TRBJ2-1|TRBV4-1
ASSPAGGPNNEQF
>TRBJ2-2|TRBV14
ASSAGTPSGTGELF
>TRBJ1-6|TRBV19
ASRSDRVRSPLH
>TRBJ2-7|TRBV5-6
ASSQELMLLAGGREQY
>TRBJ1-5|TRBV6-6
ASSYRGGISNQPQH
>TRBJ2-7|TRBV5-6
ASSFLGQATYEQY